This record looks at one TCR beta chain sequence and its context. Its target is unknown. With 4 bases removed from V and 5 bases from J, the gap between germline ends came to 11 bases. The CDR3 contains 13 residues. Germline-derived CDR1 and CDR2 are MGHRA and YSYEKL. Measured with immunoSEQ multiplex PCR; TCRdb has only the in-frame clones, and not every one. The data show 95,000 to 110,000 clones, over 90% seen once. This specimen belongs to a study of T cell responses to AZD1222 COVID-19 vaccine. Study-wide results and limits: Vaccine-related CD4 TCRs covered spike, predominating at 160-218 and 743-854. Clonal diversity was possibly underestimated; the donors were predominantly white British and more often female. Among AZD1222 vaccinees, only six were seropositive at baseline. Nearly half of spike-specific TCRs reportedly target unmutated variant regions.

The source is an adult in good health. This sample comprised peripheral blood, obtained on day 0 of AZD1222 vaccination. The chain recombines TRBV4-1 with TRBJ2-5; D is undetermined. CDR3 nucleotide sequence: TGCGCCAGCAGCCGTCCCTCCCAGGAGACCCAGTACTTC. Translating it yields CASSRPSQETQYF.